Each of the 7 T cell receptor beta chains below was sequenced from the same sample in a study of early T cells in non-severe SARS-CoV-2 infection. TCRdb itself ran the 5' RACE reads through MiXCR, one entry per CDR3 protein. This sample carries tens of thousands of distinct CDR3 sequences, 2.5% to 3.5% of them seen once, and the ten largest clones take approximately 0.71%. Material for sequencing was whole blood. These receptors were obtained from an adult who was a healthcare worker with PCR-confirmed SARS-CoV-2 infection or an uninfected control (not recorded which).

This clonotype occurred many times. V is TRBV20-1 and J is TRBJ1-2, with 9 bases fitting TRBD1. This CDR3 is 16 amino acids long. Trimming at V came to 2 bases and at J to 5 bases, leaving 12 bases not matched to a gene. CDR1 DFQATT and CDR2 SNEGSKA come from the germline V gene (reference sequence). CDR3 sequence reads: CSARRTGANLPYGYTF. The CDR3 nucleotides read TGCAGTGCTAGACGGACAGGGGCGAACCTTCCTTATGGCTACACCTTC.

This clonotype appeared many times. This rearrangement joins TRBV13 to TRBJ2-4; D is perhaps TRBD2 (6 bases). Trimming pared 2 bases from V and 8 bases from J, leaving 19 bases between. Looked up from germline, CDR1 is PRHDT and CDR2 is FYEKMQ (reference sequence). This CDR3 has 16 residues. In nucleotides, the CDR3 is TGTGCCAGCAGCTTAAGGGCCGGGACTCCCCGATACATTCAGTACTTC. Translating it yields CASSLRAGTPRYIQYF.

This clonotype was found many times. A junction boundary mismatches the germline segment, possibly from a read error. CDR3 nucleotide sequence: TGTGCCACTAGTGGAGGGGGCTCAGCTAACTATGGCTACACCTTC. Translation: CATSGGGSANYGYTF. The chain uses TRBV24-1 and TRBJ1-2; the match to TRBD1 covers 7 bases. The CDR3 runs 15 residues. CDR1 is KGHDR and CDR2 is SFDVKD in the germline V gene.

This clonotype has at least ten counts. This chain connects TRBV18 to TRBJ1-1; 9 nucleotides match TRBD1. CDR3 length equals 16 residues. The ends lost 6 bases at V and 4 bases at J; junction bases unmatched: 12. Germline CDR1 and CDR2: KGHSH and LQKENI. In DNA form, the CDR3 reads TGTGCCAGCTCGCCGCGCCAGGGACAGGGTCGCACTGAAGCTTTCTTT. This sequence encodes CASSPRQGQGRTEAFF.

At least ten counts were recorded for this clonotype. This chain connects TRBV6-5 to TRBJ1-6; 10 bases line up with TRBD1. The germline CDR1 and CDR2 sequences are MNHEY and SVGAGI. V lost 5 bases, J lost 7 bases, and 5 bases stayed unmatched. The CDR3 is 15 residues long. The CDR3 here is CASSIDRGLNSPLHF. CDR3 sequence (DNA): TGTGCCAGCAGTATTGACAGGGGGCTCAATTCACCCCTCCACTTT.

This clonotype was seen at least ten times. The chain joins TRBV29-1 to TRBJ2-3; a possible D gene is TRBD2 (5 bases). Germline V gene data show CDR1 as SQVTM and CDR2 as ANQGSEA. V was cut by 7 bases and J by 4 bases, with 12 bases left in between. This CDR3 has 12 residues. The CDR3 here is CSAKPGSDTQYF. CDR3 DNA sequence: TGCAGCGCCAAACCGGGATCAGATACGCAGTATTTT.

At least ten counts were recorded for this clonotype. J is TRBJ1-1 and V is TRBV12-3 or TRBV12-4, with D possibly TRBD1 on 5 matching bases. Trimming pared 5 bases from V and 0 bases from J, leaving 13 bases between. The CDR3 spans 15 residues. The CDR3 DNA reads TGTGCCAGCAGTCCGGGACCTATTATGAACACTGAAGCTTTCTTT. Its translation: CASSPGPIMNTEAFF.